The present T cell receptor beta chain was sequenced within a study of neurological immune-mediated disorders. TCRdb reprocessed the 5' RACE reads with MiXCR, giving one entry per CDR3 protein. The table records 81,000 or so distinct CDR3 sequences, around 4.6% of them present only once. Many counts were recorded for this clonotype. Sequence at one end of the junction differs from germline and may be a read error. The germline CDR1 and CDR2 sequences are LGHDT and YNNKEL (reference sequence). CDR3 length: 15 amino acids. The sequencing sample was made of PBMCs. The sequence derives from a woman aged 30 to 39 with multiple sclerosis. J is TRBJ2-2 and V is TRBV3-1, with D possibly matching TRBD1 (6 bases). The CDR3 protein is CASSQALGHTGQLFF. Here the CDR3 DNA reads TGTGCCAGCAGCCAAGCCCTGGGACATACCGGGCAGCTGTTTTTT.